The 25 T cell receptor beta chains in this list originate from one sample, sequenced in a study of blood T cell repertoires in COVID-19. TCRdb's table, derived via immunoSEQ multiplex PCR, lists solely in-frame clones and lacks some. The table includes roughly 280,000 clones, 75% to 90% detected once. The sequencing input was peripheral blood. The receptors here all came from a man aged 25-45 years with active or convalescent COVID-19.

The chain has TRBV5-1 and TRBJ2-7, with D perhaps matching TRBD1 (6 bases). The length of the CDR3 is 15 residues. In germline, CDR1 is SGHRS, CDR2 YFSETQ. V lost 0 bases to trimming and J lost 2 bases, with 12 bases between them. The CDR3 DNA reads as TGCGCCAGCAGCTTGGGACAGGTTGAACCCTACGAGCAGTACTTC. Its protein is CASSLGQVEPYEQYF.

This sequence joins TRBV18 and TRBJ1-6; 10 positions match TRBD1. CDR1 is KGHSH and CDR2 is LQKENI in the germline V gene. V lost 2 bases and J lost 2; bases outside the gene matches: 6. The CDR3 has 18 amino acids. CDR3 loop: CASSPEGQGRTYNSPLHF. DNA for the CDR3: TGTGCCAGCTCACCAGAGGGACAGGGGAGAACCTATAATTCACCCCTCCACTTT. Variable domain in full (rest from reference TRBV18 and TRBJ1-6): NAGVMQNPRHLVRRRGQEARLRCSPMKGHSHVYWYRQLPEEGLKFMVYLQKENIIDESGMPKERFSAEFPKEGPSILRIQQVVRGDSAAYFCASSPEGQGRTYNSPLHFGNGTRLTVT.

This clone has just a few counts. J is TRBJ1-2 and V is TRBV2; TRBD1 matches at 7 bases. There are 16 residues in the CDR3. The germline V gene has CDR1 SNHLY and CDR2 FYNNEI. The V gene end was trimmed by 0 bases and the J gene end by 7 bases; junction bases not matched to a gene: 11. CDR3 nucleotide sequence: TGTGCCAGCAGTGAAGCGCTTCGAGGGGGCGCAGGTGGCTACACCTTC. It codes for CASSEALRGGAGGYTF.

This chain uses TRBV3-1 (or the pseudogene TRBV3-2) with TRBJ1-2; 8 bases map to TRBD1. The V gene's germline CDR1 is LGHDT and CDR2 YNNKEL (reference sequence). The CDR3 contains 14 residues. The trim removed 2 bases at V and 4 bases at J, leaving 3 bases unmatched. CDR3 residues: CASSQSTGAYGYTF. CDR3 sequence (DNA): TGTGCCAGCAGCCAATCGACAGGGGCCTATGGCTACACCTTC.

This rearrangement joins TRBV5-8 to TRBJ2-1; no definite D call. Between the trimmed V and J ends, which lost 3 bases and 9 bases, there was a span of 7 bases. Germline V gene lookup returns CDR1 SGHTS and CDR2 YDEGEE. This CDR3 has 11 amino acids. The CDR3 DNA follows: TGTGCCAGCAGCTCTGCAGTTGAGCAGTTCTTC. This translates into CASSSAVEQFF.

This sequence joins TRBV19 and TRBJ1-3, with D possibly being TRBD1 (6 bases). Germline V gene lookup returns CDR1 LNHDA and CDR2 SQIVND (reference sequence). CDR3 length: 15 residues. Trimming took 6 bases from V and 0 from J, leaving 12 bases between them. The CDR3 loop reads CASSQTGNSGNTIYF. CDR3 nucleotide sequence: TGTGCCAGTAGCCAAACAGGGAACTCTGGAAACACCATATATTTT.

This chain joins TRBV27 and TRBJ2-6, with 10 nucleotides matching TRBD1. Germline V lookup: CDR1 MNHEY, CDR2 SMNVEV (reference sequence). The CDR3 covers 19 residues. Trimming removed 5 bases from V and 0 bases from J; junction bases left unmatched: 10. In DNA form, the CDR3 reads TGTGCCAGCAGTACACATGGACAGGGGGGTTTCTCTGGGGCCAACGTCCTGACTTTC. Translation: CASSTHGQGGFSGANVLTF.

The chain joins TRBV7-9 to TRBJ2-3, with TRBD2 matching over 8 bases. This CDR3 contains 16 residues. V lost 6 bases, J lost 3 bases, and 11 bases stayed unmatched. CDR1 is SEHNR, CDR2 FQNEAQ, per germline (reference sequence). DNA of the CDR3: TGTGCCAGCAGAGTTTCTAGCGGCGGGAGGACAGATACGCAGTATTTT. Protein sequence: CASRVSSGGRTDTQYF.

This chain joins TRBV27 and TRBJ1-6, with D possibly matching TRBD1 (5 bases). CDR3 size: 14 residues. V was cut by 2 bases and J by 10 bases, with 12 bases left in between. Germline loops: CDR1 MNHEY, CDR2 SMNVEV (reference sequence). This chain's CDR3 is CASSLGQGWSPLHF. In DNA, the CDR3 is TGTGCCAGCAGTTTAGGCCAGGGCTGGTCACCCCTCCACTTT.

V usage is TRBV7-9 and J usage is TRBJ2-7; TRBD1 might be the D (5 bases). Trimming took off 4 bases at V and 5 bases at J, with 15 bases between the two ends. CDR1 is SEHNR, CDR2 FQNEAQ, per germline (reference sequence). CDR3 length: 14 residues. The CDR3 DNA reads as TGTGCCAGCAGCTCTAGACAGTTTCCCCACGAGCAGTACTTC. Its protein product is CASSSRQFPHEQYF.

This chain connects TRBV29-1 to TRBJ1-1, with 7 bases fitting TRBD1. The V and J ends lost 4 bases and 2 bases, in that order; junction bases with no gene match: 10. This CDR3 has 15 residues. Germline CDR1 and CDR2: SQVTM and ANQGSEA. The CDR3 nucleotides are TGCAGCGTTGGACCGGGACAGCGCGATAACACTGAAGCTTTCTTT. Its translation is CSVGPGQRDNTEAFF.

The gene calls are TRBV9 and TRBJ2-3; the D gene is possibly TRBD1 (6 bases). The germline CDR1 and CDR2 sequences are SGDLS and YYNGEE. This CDR3 spans 16 amino acids. V was trimmed by 3 bases and J by 0 bases, leaving 14 bases between them. CDR3 protein: CASSAYRGISTDTQYF. Here the CDR3 DNA reads TGTGCCAGCAGCGCCTATAGGGGGATTAGCACAGATACGCAGTATTTT.

The chain has TRBV7-8 and TRBJ2-7; maybe TRBD1 (5 bases). Germline V gene lookup returns CDR1 SGHVS and CDR2 FQNEAQ. Trimming shortened V by 5 bases and J by 5 bases, and 16 bases separated the two germline ends. The CDR3 runs 14 residues. CDR3 nucleotides: TGTGCCAGCAGCCCAGGTAGGGGAAGGCACGAGCAGTACTTC. It is translated as CASSPGRGRHEQYF.

The V call is TRBV15, the J call TRBJ2-1, with TRBD2 matching 11 bases. V was pared by 8 bases and J by 4 bases, with 7 bases of the junction left unmatched. This CDR3 spans 15 amino acids. Germline CDR1 is LNHNV and CDR2 is YYDKDF (reference sequence). CDR3 sequence: CATGRTSGLYNEQFF. The CDR3 DNA reads TGTGCCACCGGGCGGACTAGCGGGCTGTACAATGAGCAGTTCTTC. Drawing the rest from reference TRBV15 and TRBJ2-1, the complete variable domain is DAMVIQNPRYQVTQFGKPVTLSCSQTLNHNVMYWYQQKSSQAPKLLFHYYDKDFNNEADTPDNFQSRRPNTSFCFLDIRSPGLGDTAMYLCATGRTSGLYNEQFFGPGTRLTVL.

The chain links TRBV4-3 to TRBJ2-1; D call uncertain. The CDR3 is 13 amino acids. Per the germline V gene, CDR1 is LGHNA and CDR2 is YSLEER. Trimming left V 1 base short and J 8 bases short, with 9 bases between. CDR3 residues: CASSQGAFDEQFF. Written as DNA, the CDR3 is TGCGCCAGCAGCCAAGGGGCTTTCGATGAGCAGTTCTTC.

This chain joins TRBV7-6 and TRBJ1-3; D remains ambiguous. V lost 4 bases, J lost 4 bases, and 8 bases lay in between. Per the germline V gene, CDR1 is SGHVS and CDR2 is FNYEAQ. This CDR3 has 13 amino acids. CDR3 coding DNA: TGTGCCAGCAGCTCTCCCTCGGGAAACACCATATATTTT. This codes for CASSSPSGNTIYF.

This clone was detected only once. The genes are TRBV5-4 and TRBJ2-4; the D gene is possibly TRBD2 (6 bases). V dropped 1 base and J dropped 1 base, with 6 bases sitting between them. CDR3 length: 14 amino acids. Looked up from germline, CDR1 is SGHNT and CDR2 is YYREEE (reference sequence). CDR3 in amino acids: CASSLRGAKNIQYF. CDR3 coding DNA: TGTGCCAGCAGCTTGCGGGGGGCCAAAAACATTCAGTACTTC. Drawing the rest from reference TRBV5-4 and TRBJ2-4, the complete variable domain is ETGVTQSPTHLIKTRGQQVTLRCSSQSGHNTVSWYQQALGQGPQFIFQYYREEENGRGNFPPRFSGLQFPNYSSELNVNALELDDSALYLCASSLRGAKNIQYFGAGTRLSVL.

This chain links TRBV19 with TRBJ2-1; 13 bases align to TRBD2. This CDR3 region has 17 residues. Looked up from germline, CDR1 is LNHDA and CDR2 is SQIVND (reference sequence). Unmatched junction bases numbered 8, after V lost 5 bases and J lost 4 bases. Here the CDR3 reads CASSPTSGGPQYNEQFF. CDR3 sequence (DNA): TGTGCCAGTAGTCCGACTAGCGGGGGGCCTCAGTACAATGAGCAGTTCTTC.

The chain carries TRBV6-2 or TRBV6-3 and TRBJ2-5, with 16 bases identical to TRBD2. Germline V lookup: CDR1 MNHEY, CDR2 SVGEGT. The CDR3 is made up of 18 amino acids. With V trimmed by 6 bases and J by 4 bases, 11 bases remained unmatched. The CDR3 sequence is CASSQGLAGGYTPETQYF. The CDR3 bases are TGTGCCAGCAGCCAGGGACTAGCGGGGGGGTACACCCCAGAGACCCAGTACTTC.

This clone was observed once. The chain uses TRBV7-9 and TRBJ1-4; D is undetermined. Trimming took off 5 bases at V and 7 bases at J, with 17 bases between the two ends. Looked up from germline, CDR1 is SEHNR and CDR2 is FQNEAQ (reference sequence). The CDR3 loop spans 15 amino acids. The CDR3 loop reads CASSPSGEGGEKLFF. The CDR3 DNA reads as TGTGCCAGCAGCCCAAGCGGAGAAGGTGGTGAAAAACTGTTTTTT. Together with reference TRBV7-9 and TRBJ1-4, the CDR3 gives the full variable domain: DTGVSQNPRHKITKRGQNVTFRCDPISEHNRLYWYRQTLGQGPEFLTYFQNEAQLEKSRLLSDRFSAERPKGSFSTLEIQRTEQGDSAMYLCASSPSGEGGEKLFFGSGTQLSVL.

The rearrangement uses TRBV7-2 and TRBJ2-1; perhaps TRBD2 as D (6 bases). With 2 bases removed from V and 9 bases from J, the gap between germline ends came to 17 bases. The germline CDR1 and CDR2 sequences are SGHTA and FQGNSA. The CDR3 has 15 amino acids. The DNA of the CDR3 is TGTGCCAGCAGCTTAATAGCCGTGGCGGGGCGTGAGCAGTTCTTC. Encoded protein: CASSLIAVAGREQFF.

The chain employs TRBV5-1 and TRBJ2-3; D gene uncertain. This CDR3 spans 15 amino acids. Looked up from germline, CDR1 is SGHRS and CDR2 is YFSETQ. V dropped 0 bases and J dropped 0 bases, with 8 bases sitting between them. CDR3 bases: TGCGCCAGCAGCTTGGGGGCCCTAAGCACAGATACGCAGTATTTT. Translated, it gives CASSLGALSTDTQYF. Supplemented by reference TRBV5-1 and TRBJ2-3, the full variable domain reads KAGVTQTPRYLIKTRGQQVTLSCSPISGHRSVSWYQQTPGQGLQFLFEYFSETQRNKGNFPGRFSGRQFSNSRSEMNVSTLELGDSALYLCASSLGALSTDTQYFGPGTRLTVL.

The chain employs TRBV4-3 and TRBJ1-1, with 7 bases aligning to TRBD1. With 1 base clipped from V and 4 bases from J, the junction kept 6 bases outside the gene matches. The CDR3 length is 15 residues. The V gene's germline CDR1 is LGHNA and CDR2 YSLEER. The CDR3 sequence: CASSQALQGGTEAFF. The CDR3 coding sequence is TGCGCCAGCAGCCAAGCTCTTCAGGGGGGCACTGAAGCTTTCTTT.

The V call is TRBV13, the J call TRBJ2-7; TRBD1 matches 9 bases. V gave up 4 bases and J gave up 2 bases; unmatched junction bases: 15. This CDR3 is built from 18 residues. CDR1 and CDR2 (germline): PRHDT, FYEKMQ (reference sequence). The CDR3 coding sequence is TGTGCCAGCAGCTCGACGAGACTTAGGACAGGGGCTACCTACGAGCAGTACTTC. Translation: CASSSTRLRTGATYEQYF.

V usage is TRBV18 and J usage is TRBJ2-5; TRBD2 matches at 12 bases. The CDR3 is 16 amino acids. J gave up 5 bases and V 2 bases, and 6 bases lay outside the gene matches. CDR1 KGHSH and CDR2 LQKENI come from the germline V gene. The CDR3 loop reads CASSPRTSGVVETQYF. The DNA of the CDR3 is TGTGCCAGCTCACCAAGGACTAGCGGGGTTGTGGAGACCCAGTACTTC.